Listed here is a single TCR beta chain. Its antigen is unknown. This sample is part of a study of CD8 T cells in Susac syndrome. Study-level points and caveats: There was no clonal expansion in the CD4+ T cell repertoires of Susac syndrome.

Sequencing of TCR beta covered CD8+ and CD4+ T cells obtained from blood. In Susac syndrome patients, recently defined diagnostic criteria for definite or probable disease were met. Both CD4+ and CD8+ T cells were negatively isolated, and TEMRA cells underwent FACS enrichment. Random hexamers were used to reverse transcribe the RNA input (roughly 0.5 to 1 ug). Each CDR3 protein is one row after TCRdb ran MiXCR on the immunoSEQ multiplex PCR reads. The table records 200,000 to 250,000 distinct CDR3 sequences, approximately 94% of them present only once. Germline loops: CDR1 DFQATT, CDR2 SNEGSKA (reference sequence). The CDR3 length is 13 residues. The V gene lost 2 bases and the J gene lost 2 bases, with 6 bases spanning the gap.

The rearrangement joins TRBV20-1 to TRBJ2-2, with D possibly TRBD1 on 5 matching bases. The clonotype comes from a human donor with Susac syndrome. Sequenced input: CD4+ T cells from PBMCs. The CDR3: CSARQGNTGELFF. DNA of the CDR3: TGCAGTGCTAGACAGGGAAACACCGGGGAGCTGTTTTTT.